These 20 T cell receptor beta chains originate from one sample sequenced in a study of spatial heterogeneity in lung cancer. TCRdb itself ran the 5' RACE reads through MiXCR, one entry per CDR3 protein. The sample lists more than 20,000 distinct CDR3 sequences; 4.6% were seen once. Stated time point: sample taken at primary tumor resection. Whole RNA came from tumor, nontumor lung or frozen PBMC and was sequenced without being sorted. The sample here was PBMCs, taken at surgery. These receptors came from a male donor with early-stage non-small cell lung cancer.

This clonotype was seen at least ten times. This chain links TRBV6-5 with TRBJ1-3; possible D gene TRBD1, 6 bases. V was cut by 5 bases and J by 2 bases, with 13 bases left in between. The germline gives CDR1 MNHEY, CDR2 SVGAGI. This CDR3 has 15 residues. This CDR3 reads CASSLSTGTGNTIYF. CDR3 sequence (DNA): TGTGCCAGCAGTCTCTCGACAGGAACTGGAAACACCATATATTTT.

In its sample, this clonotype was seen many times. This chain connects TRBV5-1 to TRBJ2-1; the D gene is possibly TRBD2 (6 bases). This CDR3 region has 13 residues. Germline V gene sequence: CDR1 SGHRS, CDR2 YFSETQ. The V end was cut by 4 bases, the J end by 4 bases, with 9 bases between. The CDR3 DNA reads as TGCGCCAGCAGCCACGGGGGTTACAATGAGCAGTTCTTC. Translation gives CASSHGGYNEQFF.

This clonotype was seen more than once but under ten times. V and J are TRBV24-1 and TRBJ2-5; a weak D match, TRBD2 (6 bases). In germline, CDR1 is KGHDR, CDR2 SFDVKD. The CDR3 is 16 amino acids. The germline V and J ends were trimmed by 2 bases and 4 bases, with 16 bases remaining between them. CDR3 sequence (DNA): TGTGCCACCAGTGATTATGGCAGGGAGGCTCGAGAGACCCAGTACTTC. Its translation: CATSDYGREARETQYF.

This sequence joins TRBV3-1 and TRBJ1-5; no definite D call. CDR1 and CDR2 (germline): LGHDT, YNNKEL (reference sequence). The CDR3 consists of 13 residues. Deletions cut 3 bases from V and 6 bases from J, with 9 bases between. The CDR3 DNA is TGTGCCAGCAGCCAGATGTTAGGTCAGCCCCAGCATTTT. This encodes CASSQMLGQPQHF.

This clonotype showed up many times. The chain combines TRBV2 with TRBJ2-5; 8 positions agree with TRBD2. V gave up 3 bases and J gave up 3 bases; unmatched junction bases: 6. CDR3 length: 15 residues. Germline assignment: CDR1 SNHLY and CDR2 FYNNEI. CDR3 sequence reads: CASSDLSGGKETQYF. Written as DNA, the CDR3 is TGTGCCAGCAGTGACCTCAGCGGGGGAAAAGAGACCCAGTACTTC.

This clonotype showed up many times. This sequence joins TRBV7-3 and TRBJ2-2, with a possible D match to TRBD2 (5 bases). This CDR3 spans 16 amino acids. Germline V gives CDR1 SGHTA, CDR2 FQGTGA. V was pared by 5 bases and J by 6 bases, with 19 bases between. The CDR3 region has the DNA TGTGCCAGCAGCAAACGGATGGACGGGGTTCCCGGGGAGCTGTTTTTT. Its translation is CASSKRMDGVPGELFF.

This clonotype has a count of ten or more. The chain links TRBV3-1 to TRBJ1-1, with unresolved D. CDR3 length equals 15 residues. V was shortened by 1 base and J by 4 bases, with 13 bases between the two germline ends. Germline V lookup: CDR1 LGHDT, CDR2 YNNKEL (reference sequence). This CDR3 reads CASSQVNWGGTEAFF. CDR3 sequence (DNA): TGTGCCAGCAGCCAAGTAAACTGGGGAGGCACTGAAGCTTTCTTT.

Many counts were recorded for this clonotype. This CDR3 is CSAPHRVNTEAFF. CDR3 sequence (DNA): TGCAGTGCTCCGCACAGGGTGAACACTGAAGCTTTCTTT. This chain links TRBV20-1 with TRBJ1-1, with a tentative D call TRBD1 (6 bases). CDR1 is DFQATT, CDR2 SNEGSKA, per germline (reference sequence). V dropped 5 bases and J dropped 0 bases, with 10 bases sitting between them. CDR3 length: 13 amino acids.

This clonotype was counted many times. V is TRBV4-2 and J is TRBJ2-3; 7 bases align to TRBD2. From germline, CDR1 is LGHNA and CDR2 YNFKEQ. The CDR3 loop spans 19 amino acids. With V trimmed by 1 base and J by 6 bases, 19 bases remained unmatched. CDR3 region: CASSQGGGDYLSARDTQYF. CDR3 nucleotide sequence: TGTGCCAGCAGCCAAGGTGGAGGGGACTATCTATCCGCACGGGATACGCAGTATTTT.

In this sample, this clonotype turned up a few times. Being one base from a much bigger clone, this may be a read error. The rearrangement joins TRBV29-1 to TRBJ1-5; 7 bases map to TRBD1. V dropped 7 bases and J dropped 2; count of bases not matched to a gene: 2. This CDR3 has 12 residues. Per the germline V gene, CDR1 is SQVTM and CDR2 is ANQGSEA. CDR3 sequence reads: CSAGTGNQPQHF. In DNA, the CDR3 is TGCAGCGCCGGGACAGGCAATCAGCCCCAGCATTTT. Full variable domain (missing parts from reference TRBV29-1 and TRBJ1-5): SAVISQKPSRDICQRGTSLTIQCQVDSQVTMMFWYRQQPGQSLTLIATANQGSEATYESGFVIDKFPISRPNLTFSTLTVSNMSPEDSSIYLCSAGTGNQPQHFGDGTRLSIL.

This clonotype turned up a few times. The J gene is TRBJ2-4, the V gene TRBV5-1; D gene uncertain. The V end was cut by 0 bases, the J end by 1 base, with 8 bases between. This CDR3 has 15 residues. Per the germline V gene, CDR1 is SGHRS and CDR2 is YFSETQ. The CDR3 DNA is TGCGCCAGCAGCTTGGTAGGCCCTGCCAAAAACATTCAGTACTTC. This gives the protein CASSLVGPAKNIQYF.

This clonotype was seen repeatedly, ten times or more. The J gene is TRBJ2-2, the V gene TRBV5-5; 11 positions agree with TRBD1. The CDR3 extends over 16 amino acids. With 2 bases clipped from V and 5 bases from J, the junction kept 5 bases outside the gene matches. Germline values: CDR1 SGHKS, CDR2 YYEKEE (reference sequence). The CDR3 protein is CASSFTGTGGTGELFF. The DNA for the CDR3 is TGTGCCAGCAGCTTTACCGGGACAGGGGGGACCGGGGAGCTGTTTTTT.

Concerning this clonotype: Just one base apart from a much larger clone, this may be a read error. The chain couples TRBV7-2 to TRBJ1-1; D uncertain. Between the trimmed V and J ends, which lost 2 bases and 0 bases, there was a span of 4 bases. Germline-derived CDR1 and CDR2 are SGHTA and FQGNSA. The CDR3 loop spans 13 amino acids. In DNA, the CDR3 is TGTACCAGCAGCTTATCCCTGAACACTGAAGCTTTCTTT. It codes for CTSSLSLNTEAFF.

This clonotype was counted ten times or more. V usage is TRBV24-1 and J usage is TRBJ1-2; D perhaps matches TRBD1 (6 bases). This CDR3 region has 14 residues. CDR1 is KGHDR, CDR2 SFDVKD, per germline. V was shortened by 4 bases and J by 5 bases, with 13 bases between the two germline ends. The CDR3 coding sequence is TGTGCCACCAGTGACCCTGGACAGATATATGGCTACACCTTC. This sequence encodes CATSDPGQIYGYTF.

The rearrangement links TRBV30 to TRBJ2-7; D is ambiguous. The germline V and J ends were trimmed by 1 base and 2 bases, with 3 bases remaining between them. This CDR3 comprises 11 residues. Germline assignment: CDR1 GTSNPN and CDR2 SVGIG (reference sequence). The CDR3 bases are TGTGCCTGGAGTGCAACCTACGAGCAGTACTTC. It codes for CAWSATYEQYF.

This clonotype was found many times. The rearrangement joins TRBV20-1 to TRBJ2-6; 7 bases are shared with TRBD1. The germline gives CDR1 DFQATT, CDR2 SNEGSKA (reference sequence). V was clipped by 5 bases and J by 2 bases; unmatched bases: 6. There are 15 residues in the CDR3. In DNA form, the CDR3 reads TGCAGTGCTCGGAGACAGGGCACTGGGGCCAACGTCCTGACTTTC. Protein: CSARRQGTGANVLTF.

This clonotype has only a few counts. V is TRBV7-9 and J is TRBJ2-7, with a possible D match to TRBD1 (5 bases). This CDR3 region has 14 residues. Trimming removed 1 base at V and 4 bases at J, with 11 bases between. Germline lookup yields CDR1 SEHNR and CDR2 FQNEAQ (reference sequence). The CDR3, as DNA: TGTGCCAGCAGCTTAGAGCAAGGGGTGTACGAGCAGTACTTC. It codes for CASSLEQGVYEQYF.

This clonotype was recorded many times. This CDR3 is CASSINAGGTGELFF. The CDR3 coding sequence is TGTGCCAGCAGTATTAATGCAGGTGGCACCGGGGAGCTGTTTTTT. This sequence joins TRBV12-3 or TRBV12-4 and TRBJ2-2, with D unclear. V was shortened by 5 bases and J by 4 bases, with 14 bases between the two germline ends. The CDR3 is 15 residues long.

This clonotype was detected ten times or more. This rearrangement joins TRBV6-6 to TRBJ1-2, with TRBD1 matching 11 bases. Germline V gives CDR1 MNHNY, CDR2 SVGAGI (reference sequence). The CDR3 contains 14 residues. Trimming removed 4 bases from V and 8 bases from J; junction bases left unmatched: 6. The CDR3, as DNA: TGTGCCAGCAGTTCGGACAGGGGGCTGTACGGCTACACCTTC. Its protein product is CASSSDRGLYGYTF.

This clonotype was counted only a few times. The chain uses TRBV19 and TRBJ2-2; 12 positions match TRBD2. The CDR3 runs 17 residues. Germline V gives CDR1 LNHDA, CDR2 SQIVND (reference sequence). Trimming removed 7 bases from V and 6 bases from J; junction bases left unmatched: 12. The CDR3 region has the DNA TGTGCCAGTACGGGAGCGAGCGGACTAGCGGGACCCGGGGAGCTGTTTTTT. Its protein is CASTGASGLAGPGELFF.